These 14 T cell receptor beta chains were sequenced from one sample in a study of blood T cell repertoires in COVID-19. TCRdb's table, derived via immunoSEQ multiplex PCR, lists solely in-frame clones and lacks some. The table has under 250,000 clones, approximately 91% seen once. Sequenced sample: peripheral blood. These receptors originate from a woman aged 60 to 75 with acute or convalescent COVID-19.

The chain uses TRBV24-1 and TRBJ2-7; 7 bases are shared with TRBD2. CDR1 and CDR2 (germline): KGHDR, SFDVKD. The length of the CDR3 is 18 residues. J was trimmed by 2 bases and V by 3 bases; bases with no gene match: 15. The CDR3 region is CATSDSPGLTGGPYEQYF. The CDR3 region has the DNA TGTGCCACCAGTGATAGCCCGGGCTTGACGGGAGGCCCCTACGAGCAGTACTTC.

V gene TRBV10-2 combines with J gene TRBJ1-1; D is perhaps TRBD1 (6 bases). CDR3 length: 11 amino acids. Germline CDR1 is WSHSY and CDR2 is SAAADI. The ends were cut back, 9 bases at V and 5 bases at J, with 10 bases in the middle. CDR3 nucleotide sequence: TGCGCCAGTGCCAGGGGAACTGAAGCTTTCTTT. It is translated as CASARGTEAFF.

This rearrangement joins TRBV19 to TRBJ2-1; TRBD2 agrees at 15 bases. The CDR3 totals 20 residues. Germline V gives CDR1 LNHDA, CDR2 SQIVND (reference sequence). The ends lost 5 bases at V and 7 bases at J; junction bases unmatched: 18. Here the CDR3 reads CASSPWTSGGAFARRNEQFF. The DNA for the CDR3 is TGTGCCAGTAGTCCTTGGACTAGCGGGGGGGCGTTCGCGAGGCGGAATGAGCAGTTCTTC.

J is TRBJ2-4 and V is TRBV19, with D maybe TRBD2 (6 bases). CDR1 and CDR2 (germline): LNHDA, SQIVND (reference sequence). The CDR3 totals 15 residues. V gave up 4 bases and J gave up 6 bases, with 16 bases separating them. CDR3 residues: CASSNLAVGGNIQYF. In nucleotides, the CDR3 is TGTGCCAGTAGTAACTTAGCGGTTGGGGGAAACATTCAGTACTTC.

The rearrangement uses TRBV5-1 and TRBJ1-1; D possibly corresponds to TRBD1 (5 bases). Trimming removed 0 bases at V and 4 bases at J, with 13 bases between. The CDR3 length is 15 residues. Germline V lookup: CDR1 SGHRS, CDR2 YFSETQ. In DNA, the CDR3 is TGCGCCAGCAGCTTGGTCGCAGGGTCGAGCACTGAAGCTTTCTTT. Amino acid sequence: CASSLVAGSSTEAFF.

The chain combines TRBV2 with TRBJ1-1, with D hard to call. Germline V gene lookup returns CDR1 SNHLY and CDR2 FYNNEI. Trimming cost V 7 bases and J 2 bases, with 14 bases left between them. CDR3 length: 14 residues. The CDR3 spells CASTRYGSNTEAFF. DNA for the CDR3: TGTGCCAGCACCCGCTATGGGAGTAACACTGAAGCTTTCTTT.

This clone was seen a single time. This sequence joins TRBV19 and TRBJ2-7; TRBD2 matches 8 bases. CDR1 is LNHDA and CDR2 is SQIVND in the germline V gene (reference sequence). V trimming: 5 bases; J trimming: 3 bases; junction bases outside the gene matches: 3. This CDR3 has 13 residues. CDR3 nucleotides: TGTGCCAGTAGTGATCGGGAGGGCTACGAGCAGTACTTC. Its translation: CASSDREGYEQYF.

This clone was counted only a few times. V is TRBV30 and J is TRBJ1-5; no clear D. This CDR3 is 17 amino acids long. The germline V gene has CDR1 GTSNPN and CDR2 SVGIG (reference sequence). V was trimmed by 2 bases and J by 0 bases, leaving 17 bases between them. CDR3 coding DNA: TGTGCCTGGAGTCGAGGGCGAACAGAGAATAGCAATCAGCCCCAGCATTTT. Its translation is CAWSRGRTENSNQPQHF.

The table lists this clone with many counts. The chain couples TRBV5-5 to TRBJ2-7; D remains ambiguous. CDR3 length equals 13 residues. Trimming took 4 bases from V and 3 from J, leaving 11 bases between them. Germline CDR1 is SGHKS and CDR2 is YYEKEE (reference sequence). The CDR3 spells CASSAVPVYEQYF. CDR3 sequence (DNA): TGTGCCAGCAGCGCGGTTCCCGTCTACGAGCAGTACTTC. Full variable domain (remainder filled in from reference TRBV5-5 and TRBJ2-7): DAGVTQSPTHLIKTRGQQVTLRCSPISGHKSVSWYQQVLGQGPQFIFQYYEKEERGRGNFPDRFSARQFPNYSSELNVNALLLGDSALYLCASSAVPVYEQYFGPGTRLTVT.

The chain has TRBV7-8 and TRBJ1-6, with TRBD1 matching over 10 bases. The V segment lost 5 bases and the J segment 9 bases; nucleotides outside the gene matches: 7. The CDR3 has 15 amino acids. Germline CDR1 is SGHVS and CDR2 is FQNEAQ. The CDR3 spells CASSGDRGLGSPLHF. CDR3 coding DNA: TGTGCCAGCAGCGGAGACAGGGGGCTCGGTTCACCCCTCCACTTT.

The chain couples TRBV10-3 to TRBJ2-7, with D perhaps matching TRBD2 (6 bases). There are 17 residues in the CDR3. Per germline, CDR1 ENHRY and CDR2 SYGVKD. V lost 3 bases to trimming and J lost 1 base, with 19 bases between them. The CDR3 coding sequence is TGTGCCATCAGTGAAAAAGTCTCACAGCGGGTATCCTACGAGCAGTACTTC. Its translation: CAISEKVSQRVSYEQYF.

This clone occurred a few times. This sequence joins TRBV7-2 and TRBJ1-2, with D maybe TRBD1 (5 bases). The CDR3 runs to 14 residues. The germline gives CDR1 SGHTA, CDR2 FQGNSA. Trimming cost V 6 bases and J 3 bases, with 14 bases left between them. The CDR3 DNA reads TGTGCCAGCAGGACCGGGGGGTCCGACTATGGCTACACCTTC. Translating it yields CASRTGGSDYGYTF.

This clone was detected a few times. The chain couples TRBV19 to TRBJ1-2, with 7 positions matching TRBD1. The ends lost 4 bases at V and 1 base at J; junction bases unmatched: 9. The CDR3 runs 16 residues. Per germline, CDR1 LNHDA and CDR2 SQIVND (reference sequence). This CDR3 is CASSTGQRQINYGYTF. Written as DNA, the CDR3 is TGTGCCAGTAGTACGGGACAGCGTCAGATTAACTATGGCTACACCTTC. Drawing the rest from reference TRBV19 and TRBJ1-2, the complete variable domain is DGGITQSPKYLFRKEGQNVTLSCEQNLNHDAMYWYRQDPGQGLRLIYYSQIVNDFQKGDIAEGYSVSREKKESFPLTVTSAQKNPTAFYLCASSTGQRQINYGYTFGSGTRLTVV.

The chain employs TRBV4-3 and TRBJ2-2, with a tentative D call TRBD2 (6 bases). The germline CDR1 and CDR2 sequences are LGHNA and YSLEER. Trimming took 0 bases from V and 4 from J, leaving 9 bases between them. The CDR3 has 15 amino acids. CDR3 sequence reads: CASSQDPGVTGELFF. The CDR3 bases are TGCGCCAGCAGCCAAGATCCGGGGGTCACCGGGGAGCTGTTTTTT.